This T cell receptor (beta chain) was identified in a study of T cell responses to AZD1222 COVID-19 vaccine. Study conclusions and caveats: The repertoires were collected only after the peak T cell response.

Generated by immunoSEQ multiplex PCR, the TCRdb table keeps only in-frame clones and is missing some. Of 150,000 to 200,000 clones in the sample, 90% to 95% were seen once. The V gene lost 7 bases and the J gene lost 1 base, with 4 bases spanning the gap. CDR1 and CDR2 from the germline V gene are LNHDA and SQIVND (reference sequence). The CDR3 runs to 11 residues. Comment on this clone: The antigen remains unidentified.

This receptor was taken from an adult who received the AZD1222 COVID-19 vaccine. The chain combines TRBV19 with TRBJ1-1, with unresolved D. This material consisted of peripheral blood, taken 28 days after the second AZD1222 dose. For the CDR3, the DNA is TGTGCCAGTAAGAGGAACACTGAAGCTTTCTTT. This sequence encodes CASKRNTEAFF.